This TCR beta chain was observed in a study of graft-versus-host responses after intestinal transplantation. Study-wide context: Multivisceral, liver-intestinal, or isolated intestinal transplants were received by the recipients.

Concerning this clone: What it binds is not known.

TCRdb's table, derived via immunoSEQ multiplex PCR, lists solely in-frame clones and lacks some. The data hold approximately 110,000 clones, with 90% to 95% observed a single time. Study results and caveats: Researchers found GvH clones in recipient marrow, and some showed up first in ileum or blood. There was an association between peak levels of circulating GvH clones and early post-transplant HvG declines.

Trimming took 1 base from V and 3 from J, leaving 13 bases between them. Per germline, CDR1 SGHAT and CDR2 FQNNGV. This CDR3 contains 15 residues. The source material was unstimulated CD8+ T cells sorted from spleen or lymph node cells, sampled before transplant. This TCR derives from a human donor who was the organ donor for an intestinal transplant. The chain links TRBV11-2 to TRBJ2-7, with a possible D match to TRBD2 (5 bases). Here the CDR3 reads CASSLGVRRNYEQYF. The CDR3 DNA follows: TGTGCCAGCAGCTTAGGGGTGAGGAGGAACTACGAGCAGTACTTC. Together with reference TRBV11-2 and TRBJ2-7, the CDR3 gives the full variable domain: EAGVAQSPRYKIIEKRQSVAFWCNPISGHATLYWYQQILGQGPKLLIQFQNNGVVDDSQLPKDRFSAERLKGVDSTLKIQPAKLEDSAVYLCASSLGVRRNYEQYFGPGTRLTVT.